The 10 T cell receptor beta chains listed next were all sequenced from one sample in a study of vaccination effects on CD4 cells after COVID-19. These TCRs are of unknown antigen specificity. The repertoire was sequenced with immunoSEQ multiplex PCR; TCRdb's copy has only in-frame clones and lacks some. Of tens of thousands of clones listed, 70% to 85% are singletons. Sequencing in the ViraFEST assay came after antigen-specific CD4+ T cells had been expanded with viral peptide pools, which were used to stimulate PBMC. Subsequent to a culture period of under 11 days, CD4+ T cells were isolated. Documented for the person is a PCR-confirmed SARS-CoV-2 infection occurring between March and December 2020. The input for sequencing was CD4+ T cells from PBMCs cultured with a peptide pool, taken before COVID-19 vaccination. These receptors were taken from a human donor who had a prior SARS-CoV-2 infection.

This clone was recorded only once. The chain couples TRBV5-1 to TRBJ2-3; D unresolved. The CDR3 runs 11 residues. Germline lookup yields CDR1 SGHRS and CDR2 YFSETQ. V dropped 0 bases and J dropped 7 bases, with 3 bases sitting between them. Written as DNA, the CDR3 is TGCGCCAGCAGCTTGGCGAATACGCAGTATTTT. This encodes CASSLANTQYF. Based on the CDR3 plus reference TRBV5-1 and TRBJ2-3, the full variable domain is KAGVTQTPRYLIKTRGQQVTLSCSPISGHRSVSWYQQTPGQGLQFLFEYFSETQRNKGNFPGRFSGRQFSNSRSEMNVSTLELGDSALYLCASSLANTQYFGPGTRLTVL.

J is TRBJ1-4 and V is TRBV5-6; D unclear. With 4 bases removed from V and 4 bases from J, the gap between germline ends came to 17 bases. The CDR3 spans 16 residues. Looked up from germline, CDR1 is SGHDT and CDR2 is YYEEEE. In nucleotides, the CDR3 is TGTGCCAGCAGCCCGCGCCCGGGCAGCCATAATGAAAAACTGTTTTTT. Amino acid sequence: CASSPRPGSHNEKLFF.

V is TRBV7-4 and J is TRBJ1-5; D is unclear. Trimming cost V 5 bases and J 7 bases, with 9 bases left between them. The CDR3 extends over 12 amino acids. Germline values: CDR1 SGHVT, CDR2 SQSDAQ. The CDR3 DNA sequence: TGTGCCAGCAGCGCTGGCGGCCAGCCCCAGCATTTT. Amino acid sequence: CASSAGGQPQHF.

This sequence joins TRBV6-6 and TRBJ1-2; TRBD1 might be the D (5 bases). Germline values: CDR1 MNHNY, CDR2 SVGAGI (reference sequence). The CDR3 is 13 amino acids. Between the trimmed V and J ends, which lost 6 bases and 8 bases, there was a span of 16 bases. CDR3 residues: CASSPTFPGGYTF. In nucleotides, the CDR3 is TGTGCCAGCAGCCCCACATTCCCAGGGGGCTACACCTTC.

The chain recombines TRBV12-3 or TRBV12-4 with TRBJ2-2; D gene ambiguous. There are 13 residues in the CDR3. Between the trimmed V and J ends, which lost 5 bases and 6 bases, there was a span of 10 bases. As DNA, the CDR3 is TGTGCCAGCAGTGCTGCAAAGCCCGGGGAGCTGTTTTTT. Its translation is CASSAAKPGELFF.

This chain joins TRBV11-2 and TRBJ2-1; D is undetermined. The germline V and J ends were trimmed by 2 bases and 5 bases, with 7 bases remaining between them. The CDR3 length is 13 residues. Germline V gene sequence: CDR1 SGHAT, CDR2 FQNNGV. Here the CDR3 DNA reads TGTGCCAGCAGCTTATTCCGGAACAATGAGCAGTTCTTC. This sequence encodes CASSLFRNNEQFF.

This clone was seen more than once but under ten times. This chain uses TRBV19 with TRBJ2-1; 10 bases are a match to TRBD2. This CDR3 has 16 residues. Germline CDR1 is LNHDA and CDR2 is SQIVND (reference sequence). V lost 3 bases, J lost 7 bases, and 9 bases stayed unmatched. CDR3 nucleotides: TGTGCCAGTAGTATTTGGCTAGCGGGAGCACCAAATGAGCAGTTCTTC. Translated, it gives CASSIWLAGAPNEQFF.

The chain has TRBV11-1 and TRBJ2-5, with D uncertain. Germline values: CDR1 SGHAT, CDR2 FQDESV (reference sequence). CDR3 length equals 16 residues. Trimming cost V 2 bases and J 2 bases, with 15 bases left between them. The CDR3 reads CASSLSGGYSQETQYF. The DNA of the CDR3 is TGTGCCAGCAGCTTATCGGGCGGATACTCACAAGAGACCCAGTACTTC. Combining the CDR3 with reference TRBV11-1 and TRBJ2-5 gives the whole variable domain EAEVAQSPRYKITEKSQAVAFWCDPISGHATLYWYRQILGQGPELLVQFQDESVVDDSQLPKDRFSAERLKGVDSTLKIQPAELGDSAMYLCASSLSGGYSQETQYFGPGTRLLVL.

The gene calls are TRBV2 and TRBJ1-2; no definite D call. Germline V gene sequence: CDR1 SNHLY, CDR2 FYNNEI. The CDR3 is 12 amino acids. V was clipped by 3 bases and J by 4 bases, with 6 bases between them. This CDR3 reads CASSESRYGYTF. The CDR3 DNA is TGTGCCAGCAGTGAGTCACGCTATGGCTACACCTTC.

V gene TRBV5-5 combines with J gene TRBJ1-2; no definite D call. The germline gives CDR1 SGHKS, CDR2 YYEKEE (reference sequence). Trimming removed 0 bases from V and 4 bases from J, with 13 bases in between. This CDR3 is built from 15 residues. The CDR3 DNA sequence: TGTGCCAGCAGCTTGGGCCCTCTTCGAGGCTATGGCTACACCTTC. Its translation is CASSLGPLRGYGYTF.